This passage covers 21 T cell receptor beta chains from one sample sequenced in a study of tumor-infiltrating lymphocytes in primary liver carcinoma. The researchers produced TCR beta cDNA from around 0.5 ug total RNA with a constant-region primer. ARM-PCR was slightly modified, and three nested multiplex PCR rounds with it gave rise to the TCR beta libraries. The study ran its first two PCR rounds for nine to ten cycles each, using TRBV1-TRBV30 forward primers and a C-beta reverse primer. TCRdb analysed the multiplex PCR reads with MiXCR anew, one entry per CDR3 protein. Of roughly 200,000 distinct CDR3 sequences detected, just under 85% appear once; the ten largest clones hold 15% to 20%. Bulk tissue was left unsorted, and RNA and DNA were co-extracted from about 20-30 mg of it. Input material: tumor tissue from primary liver carcinoma. The source of these receptors is a man in his forties or fifties with primary liver carcinoma and hepatitis B virus infection.

This clonotype was detected a few times. The genes are TRBV5-1 and TRBJ2-7; 7 positions match TRBD1. The germline CDR1 and CDR2 sequences are SGHRS and YFSETQ. The J segment lost 2 bases and the V segment lost 4 bases, leaving 6 bases of the junction unmatched. CDR3 size: 14 residues. Written as DNA, the CDR3 is TGCGCCAGCAGCCCACAGGGGCCACCCTACGAGCAGTACTTC. Protein product: CASSPQGPPYEQYF.

On this clonotype: The germline gene is not matched at one end of the junction; a read error may be the cause. CDR3 sequence reads: CSIEDREWYEQYF. In DNA form, the CDR3 reads TGCAGCATTGAGGACAGGGAATGGTACGAGCAGTACTTC. V and J are TRBV29-1 and TRBJ2-7; 8 bases line up with TRBD1. The CDR3 is made up of 13 amino acids. The germline V gene encodes CDR1 SQVTM and CDR2 ANQGSEA.

Details on this clonotype: Given the absence of the conserved phenylalanine or tryptophan at the CDR3 end, a read error is likely. The rearrangement links TRBV7-9 to TRBJ2-7; either TRBD1 or TRBD2 may fit D (5 bases each). Germline V gene data show CDR1 as SEHNR and CDR2 as FQNEAQ (reference sequence). The CDR3 extends over 12 amino acids. Trimming stripped 5 bases from V and 6 bases from J, with 11 bases between. The CDR3 nucleotides read TGTGCCAGCAGCCAGGGACGGAGCGAGCAGTACTCC. This encodes CASSQGRSEQYS.

About this clonotype itself: This may be a read error, as it is one base from a much larger clone. This chain joins TRBV4-3 and TRBJ1-5, with 7 bases that match TRBD1. CDR1 LGHNA and CDR2 YSLEER come from the germline V gene. The CDR3 extends over 15 amino acids. V lost 0 bases and J lost 6; bases outside the gene matches: 5. DNA of the CDR3: TGCGCCAGCAGCCAAGACAGGGGGATGGGTCAGCCCCAGCATTTT. This translates into CASSQDRGMGQPQHF.

This sequence joins TRBV29-1 and TRBJ1-5; tentatively, D is TRBD1 (6 bases). This CDR3 is built from 15 residues. The germline V gene has CDR1 SQVTM and CDR2 ANQGSEA. The V end lost 5 bases, the J end lost 13 bases, and 27 bases lay between the germline ends. As DNA, the CDR3 is TGCAGCGTTATTGTAGGGAACTCTCCTGGACAGCATCAGCATTTT. Translated, it gives CSVIVGNSPGQHQHF.

The table lists this clonotype with a few counts. A much larger clone differs from this one at a single base, so this may be a read error. The J gene is TRBJ1-5, the V gene TRBV5-1; unclear D gene. This CDR3 comprises 13 residues. V was clipped by 3 bases and J by 11 bases, with 15 bases between them. Germline loops: CDR1 SGHRS, CDR2 YFSETQ. The CDR3 nucleotides read TGCGCCAGCAGCTCAGGACCGGAACAGTCCCAGCATTTT. This sequence encodes CASSSGPEQSQHF.

With respect to this clonotype: Relative to the germline gene, one junction end is altered; a read error may explain this. The rearrangement joins TRBV11-2 to TRBJ2-5; 12 nucleotides line up with TRBD2. This CDR3 is 16 amino acids long. Germline CDR1 reads SGHAT; CDR2 reads FQNNGV. CDR3 in amino acids: CASSTLAGGLWESQYF. CDR3 DNA sequence: TGTGCCAGTAGCACACTAGCGGGAGGCTTGTGGGAGAGCCAGTACTTC.

As regards this clonotype: At one end, the junction sequence differs from germline, possibly due to a read error. The J gene is TRBJ1-2, the V gene TRBV10-3; a possible D gene is TRBD1 (6 bases). The CDR3 spans 16 residues. Germline CDR1 ENHRY, CDR2 SYGVKD. The CDR3 sequence is CAISESTGLSTYDYTF. The CDR3 DNA is TGTGCCATCAGTGAGTCAACAGGGCTCTCAACCTATGACTACACCTTC.

About this clonotype itself: Since no conserved phenylalanine or tryptophan closes the CDR3, a read error is the likely cause. The genes are TRBV29-1 and TRBJ2-5; weak D call: TRBD1 (6 bases). Looked up from germline, CDR1 is SQVTM and CDR2 is ANQGSEA. Trimming cost V 5 bases and J 3 bases, with 10 bases left between them. The CDR3 consists of 12 residues. In nucleotides, the CDR3 is TGCAGCGTTACAGGGAACGAAGAGACCCAGTACCTC. Its protein product is CSVTGNEETQYL.

Only a few counts were recorded for this clonotype. The V call is TRBV28, the J call TRBJ2-7; D call uncertain. Germline V gene data show CDR1 as MDHEN and CDR2 as SYDVKM. V was shortened by 2 bases and J by 1 base, with 6 bases between the two germline ends. The CDR3 is 13 residues long. The CDR3 region has the DNA TGTGCCAGCAGTTTAATTGAGTCCTACGAGCAGTACTTC. This encodes CASSLIESYEQYF.

Ten or more counts support this clonotype. The chain has TRBV29-1 and TRBJ2-7, with 7 bases matching TRBD1. CDR3 length: 14 residues. The germline V gene encodes CDR1 SQVTM and CDR2 ANQGSEA. V dropped 6 bases and J dropped 0; count of bases not matched to a gene: 8. The chain's CDR3 is CSVAGTESSYEQYF. The CDR3 DNA follows: TGCAGCGTGGCCGGGACAGAAAGCTCCTACGAGCAGTACTTC.

As regards this clonotype: One end of the junction fails to match germline, which may point to a read error. This chain links TRBV11-2 with TRBJ2-7; D call uncertain. This CDR3 comprises 16 residues. From germline, CDR1 is SGHAT and CDR2 FQNNGV. The chain's CDR3 is CANSPVMGMGSYGQYF. The CDR3 nucleotides read TGTGCCAACAGCCCAGTCATGGGGATGGGGTCCTACGGGCAATACTTC.

For this clonotype: Its ends do not fully match the called genes, so a read error is possible. J is TRBJ2-1 and V is TRBV11-1; the match to TRBD2 covers 8 bases. This CDR3 contains 13 residues. Per the germline V gene, CDR1 is SGHAT and CDR2 is FQDESV (reference sequence). DNA for the CDR3: TGTGTCAGCAGCACGGGAGGGCCGAATGAGCAGCTCTTC. It is translated as CVSSTGGPNEQLF.

This chain uses TRBV5-6 with TRBJ2-5; 8 nucleotides line up with TRBD2. The length of the CDR3 is 15 residues. CDR1 and CDR2 from the germline V gene are SGHDT and YYEEEE. Trimming at V came to 6 bases and at J to 7 bases, leaving 14 bases not matched to a gene. In DNA, the CDR3 is TGTGCCAGCACCCAGACTACCGGGAGGGCGGGGACCCAGTACTTC. Encoded protein: CASTQTTGRAGTQYF.

This clonotype was observed once. This may arise from a read error, as a much more abundant clone is one base away. This sequence joins TRBV19 and TRBJ1-5, with D maybe TRBD1 (5 bases). Germline CDR1 is LNHDA and CDR2 is SQIVND (reference sequence). The CDR3 runs 15 residues. The CDR3 spells CASTITGTFNQPQHF. DNA of the CDR3: TGTGCCAGTACTATAACAGGAACTTTCAATCAGCCCCAGCATTTT.

In regard to this clonotype: The junction shows a germline mismatch at one end, possibly a read error. The chain employs TRBV29-1 and TRBJ2-1; 7 nucleotides agree with TRBD2. The CDR3 covers 16 residues. Germline assignment: CDR1 SQVTM and CDR2 ANQGSEA. This CDR3 reads CSLEFLELAEYNEHFF. The CDR3 DNA is TGCAGCCTGGAATTTTTGGAGCTAGCGGAGTACAATGAGCATTTCTTC.

The rearrangement links TRBV11-1 to TRBJ2-3; D might be TRBD1 (5 bases). The V end lost 3 bases, the J end lost 6 bases, and 19 bases lay between the germline ends. This CDR3 has 16 residues. The germline V gene has CDR1 SGHAT and CDR2 FQDESV (reference sequence). The CDR3 loop reads CASSLESARGSDTQYF. Here the CDR3 DNA reads TGTGCCAGCAGCTTGGAATCCGCAAGGGGCTCGGATACGCAGTATTTT.

Regarding this clonotype: Germline is not matched at one junction end, which may reflect a read error. The genes are TRBV29-1 and TRBJ2-7; D possibly corresponds to TRBD2 (5 bases). The CDR3 has 13 residues. Germline V gene lookup returns CDR1 SQVTM and CDR2 ANQGSEA. Written as DNA, the CDR3 is TGTAGCGTTGTCCCGACTGGGCTCCACGAGCAGTACTTC. Translated: CSVVPTGLHEQYF.

With regard to this clonotype: The germline gene is not matched at one end of the junction; a read error may be the cause. The V gene is TRBV10-2, the J gene TRBJ2-2, with 8 bases that match TRBD1. CDR3 length: 15 amino acids. In germline, CDR1 is WSHSY, CDR2 SAAADI. The CDR3 bases are TGCGACTGCAGTTTCCCAGGGGGCAACACCGAGGAGCTGTTTTTT. Its translation: CDCSFPGGNTEELFF.

To note about this clonotype: A much larger clone differs by one base, so this may be a read error. This rearrangement joins TRBV28 to TRBJ2-3, with TRBD2 as a possible D gene (8 bases). The CDR3 is 14 residues long. Germline V gives CDR1 MDHEN, CDR2 SYDVKM. The CDR3 sequence: CASVYRGGTDPQYF. As DNA, the CDR3 is TGTGCCAGTGTGTATCGGGGGGGGACAGATCCGCAGTATTTT.

This clonotype is a singleton in its sample. A read error is possible here, since a much larger clone lies one base away. This sequence joins TRBV28 and TRBJ1-2; tentatively, D is TRBD1 (5 bases). Trimming left V 10 bases short and J 2 bases short, with 14 bases between. The CDR3 covers 13 residues. Per germline, CDR1 MDHEN and CDR2 SYDVKM. The DNA of the CDR3 is TGTGCCATCTGGGACGGAGCCAACTATGGCTACACCTTC. It codes for CAIWDGANYGYTF.